Below are 21 T cell receptor beta chains sequenced from a single sample in a study of human T cells and chemical hapten exposure. TCRdb independently ran MiXCR on the RACE reads; one entry per CDR3 protein. The sample holds 60,000 or so distinct CDR3 sequences, more than 7.5% seen once. As for time point: pre-sensitization, week 0. As for treatment: therapeutic diphenylcyclopropenone sensitization with weekly scalp DPC. The sequencing used whole blood, collected in connection with sensitization to the hapten diphenylcyclopropenone (DPC). The receptor source for this set is a middle-aged man with alopecia areata. Some clones in this sample may be carry-over from other donors' samples.

V usage is TRBV30 and J usage is TRBJ1-1; TRBD1 agrees at 7 bases. Germline trimming cut 5 bases from V and 1 base from J; bases unmatched to any gene: 1. The CDR3 loop spans 12 amino acids. Germline values: CDR1 GTSNPN, CDR2 SVGIG (reference sequence). The CDR3 reads CAWGQANTEAFF. In DNA form, the CDR3 reads TGTGCCTGGGGACAGGCGAACACTGAAGCTTTCTTT.

The sample holds many counts of this clonotype. J is TRBJ1-4 and V is TRBV28; a weak D match, TRBD1 (5 bases). The germline V gene encodes CDR1 MDHEN and CDR2 SYDVKM. Deletions cut 0 bases from V and 5 bases from J, with 10 bases between. The CDR3 spans 15 residues. In nucleotides, the CDR3 is TGTGCCAGCAGTTTATGGGGACTGCCGAATGAAAAACTGTTTTTT. Its protein is CASSLWGLPNEKLFF.

V gene TRBV27 combines with J gene TRBJ2-7, with D uncertain. With 10 bases removed from V and 3 bases from J, the gap between germline ends came to 13 bases. The CDR3 sequence is 12 residues long. Germline-derived CDR1 and CDR2 are MNHEY and SMNVEV (reference sequence). CDR3 coding DNA: TGTGCCACCAAACGATCGGACTACGAGCAGTACTTC. This codes for CATKRSDYEQYF.

In this sample, this clonotype turned up a few times. The rearrangement uses TRBV19 and TRBJ2-1; the match to TRBD2 covers 7 bases. The CDR3 has 15 amino acids. Unmatched junction bases numbered 4, after V lost 3 bases and J lost 2 bases. The germline V gene has CDR1 LNHDA and CDR2 SQIVND (reference sequence). CDR3 loop: CASSISSGTYNEQFF. CDR3 DNA: TGTGCCAGTAGTATCTCCAGCGGGACCTACAATGAGCAGTTCTTC.

This clonotype was found many times. The V call is TRBV20-1, the J call TRBJ1-2, with D maybe TRBD1 (5 bases). CDR1 is DFQATT and CDR2 is SNEGSKA in the germline V gene (reference sequence). The V end lost 2 bases, the J end lost 0 bases, and 10 bases lay between the germline ends. The CDR3 sequence is 14 residues long. The CDR3 nucleotides read TGCAGTGCTAGATTGGGACTCGCTAACTATGGCTACACCTTC. Protein sequence: CSARLGLANYGYTF.

A few counts support this clonotype. The chain links TRBV5-1 to TRBJ2-7, with 7 bases aligning to TRBD1. The ends lost 3 bases at V and 6 bases at J; junction bases unmatched: 21. The CDR3 spans 18 residues. Germline CDR1 and CDR2: SGHRS and YFSETQ. The CDR3 DNA sequence: TGCGCCAGCAGCTACGGCGACCGGGGACAGATCGATCCCAGCGAGCAGTACTTC. Amino acids: CASSYGDRGQIDPSEQYF.

This clonotype was counted ten times or more. The chain combines TRBV20-1 with TRBJ1-2; D gene ambiguous. Trimming pared 3 bases from V and 6 bases from J, leaving 8 bases between. The CDR3 consists of 11 residues. Germline-derived CDR1 and CDR2 are DFQATT and SNEGSKA (reference sequence). CDR3: CSASAGNGYTF. CDR3 nucleotides: TGCAGTGCTAGTGCGGGGAATGGCTACACCTTC.

This clonotype has more than one count but fewer than ten. The CDR3 nucleotides are TGTGCCAGCAGCCCCACCAGGACGGTAGAAAAACTGTTTTTT. Translation gives CASSPTRTVEKLFF. The chain is built from TRBV3-1 and TRBJ1-4; D call uncertain. This CDR3 is 14 amino acids long. The germline gives CDR1 LGHDT, CDR2 YNNKEL (reference sequence). V lost 4 bases and J 8 bases, leaving 14 bases between the germline ends.

This clonotype showed up just a few times. This chain links TRBV28 with TRBJ1-1; a possible D gene is TRBD1 (5 bases). Germline V gene data show CDR1 as MDHEN and CDR2 as SYDVKM. Trimming left V 6 bases short and J 4 bases short, with 12 bases between. The CDR3 runs to 13 residues. CDR3 bases: TGTGCCAGCAGCCCGGCCGGGGGCACTGAAGCTTTCTTT. Protein sequence: CASSPAGGTEAFF.

This clonotype came up a few times. The gene calls are TRBV4-1 and TRBJ2-5; D remains ambiguous. The CDR3 runs to 12 residues. V was pared by 0 bases and J by 5 bases, with 4 bases between. Germline assignment: CDR1 MGHRA and CDR2 YSYEKL. CDR3 bases: TGCGCCAGCAGCCAAGACTGGGAGACCCAGTACTTC. It translates to CASSQDWETQYF.

This clonotype was seen at least ten times. The chain links TRBV7-3 to TRBJ2-7; 7 bases line up with TRBD1. CDR3 length: 14 residues. Looked up from germline, CDR1 is SGHTA and CDR2 is FQGTGA. J gave up 3 bases and V 0 bases, and 2 bases lay outside the gene matches. This chain's CDR3 is CASSLTAGGYEQYF. The CDR3 bases are TGTGCCAGCAGCTTAACGGCAGGGGGCTACGAGCAGTACTTC.

This clonotype was recorded at least ten times. The rearrangement uses TRBV7-9 and TRBJ2-3; 7 positions agree with TRBD2. From germline, CDR1 is SEHNR and CDR2 FQNEAQ (reference sequence). The V gene end was trimmed by 4 bases and the J gene end by 2 bases; junction bases not matched to a gene: 6. This CDR3 has 15 residues. Here the CDR3 reads CASSSPAGVTDTQYF. The CDR3, as DNA: TGTGCCAGCAGCTCCCCCGCGGGAGTCACAGATACGCAGTATTTT.

This chain joins TRBV28 and TRBJ2-4; D call uncertain. This CDR3 has 13 amino acids. Germline assignment: CDR1 MDHEN and CDR2 SYDVKM. The V end was cut by 1 base, the J end by 7 bases, with 8 bases between. CDR3 DNA sequence: TGTGCCAGCAGTTTATTTAGCCCGAACATTCAGTACTTC. It specifies CASSLFSPNIQYF.

The chain uses TRBV5-6 and TRBJ2-2; tentatively, D is TRBD1 (5 bases). The CDR3 is made up of 17 amino acids. Germline V gene lookup returns CDR1 SGHDT and CDR2 YYEEEE. Trimming removed 4 bases from V and 0 bases from J, with 16 bases in between. The CDR3 DNA is TGTGCCAGCAGCCCAAGCCCAGGACACTCGAACACCGGGGAGCTGTTTTTT. It codes for CASSPSPGHSNTGELFF.

This clonotype was detected a few times. This chain joins TRBV12-5 and TRBJ2-3; 9 positions agree with TRBD2. The J segment lost 3 bases and the V segment lost 2 bases, leaving 3 bases of the junction unmatched. The CDR3 extends over 15 amino acids. Germline V CDR1 and CDR2: LGHNT, FRNRAP. CDR3 sequence reads: CASGLSSGITDTQYF. The CDR3 region has the DNA TGTGCTAGTGGTTTGTCTAGCGGGATTACAGATACGCAGTATTTT.

The chain is built from TRBV18 and TRBJ2-3; the match to TRBD1 covers 7 bases. CDR3 size: 17 residues. From germline, CDR1 is KGHSH and CDR2 LQKENI. The V segment lost 3 bases and the J segment 0 bases; nucleotides outside the gene matches: 9. The CDR3 sequence: CASSPTGDSLSTDTQYF. As DNA, the CDR3 is TGTGCCAGCTCACCTACCGGGGACAGTCTTAGCACAGATACGCAGTATTTT.

The chain carries TRBV5-5 and TRBJ2-7; 9 nucleotides align to TRBD1. This CDR3 is 13 amino acids long. V lost 2 bases and J lost 7; bases outside the gene matches: 4. Germline values: CDR1 SGHKS, CDR2 YYEKEE (reference sequence). CDR3 sequence reads: CASSFTGGGEQYF. The CDR3 DNA sequence: TGTGCCAGCAGCTTTACAGGGGGCGGAGAGCAGTACTTC.

This sequence joins TRBV15 and TRBJ2-6; D is uncertain. V shed 3 bases and J shed 4 bases, with 7 bases lying between them. Germline V lookup: CDR1 LNHNV, CDR2 YYDKDF (reference sequence). CDR3 length: 14 residues. CDR3 amino acids: CATSSRAGANVLTF. For the CDR3, the DNA is TGTGCCACCAGCAGTCGGGCCGGGGCCAACGTCCTGACTTTC.

The chain combines TRBV4-2 with TRBJ2-7; weak D call: TRBD1 (6 bases). The CDR3 totals 15 residues. Trimming pared 3 bases from V and 2 bases from J, leaving 14 bases between. CDR1 and CDR2 (germline): LGHNA, YNFKEQ. CDR3 DNA sequence: TGTGCCAGCAGCCAGAGGGACACTATTACCTACGAGCAGTACTTC. Its protein product is CASSQRDTITYEQYF.

This chain connects TRBV28 to TRBJ2-3, with D tentatively TRBD1 (6 bases). V dropped 7 bases and J dropped 5 bases, with 13 bases sitting between them. CDR1 MDHEN and CDR2 SYDVKM come from the germline V gene. The CDR3 is 13 amino acids. CDR3 amino acids: CASIGAGEDTQYF. The CDR3, as DNA: TGTGCCAGCATTGGGGCAGGGGAAGATACGCAGTATTTT.

The chain couples TRBV7-9 to TRBJ2-2, with 7 bases fitting TRBD2. The V segment lost 5 bases and the J segment 7 bases; nucleotides outside the gene matches: 7. The CDR3 contains 14 residues. In germline, CDR1 is SEHNR, CDR2 FQNEAQ (reference sequence). The CDR3: CASSATSAGGELFF. The DNA of the CDR3 is TGTGCCAGCAGCGCTACTAGCGCTGGCGGGGAGCTGTTTTTT.